One and the same sample provided the 11 T cell receptor beta chains below, sequenced in a study of CD4+ T cells in melanoma. Assay: immunoSEQ multiplex PCR; the TCRdb copy retains only in-frame clones and omits some. This sample has roughly 150,000 clones, with around 90% found just once. These receptors all stem from a human donor with melanoma.

This sequence joins TRBV9 and TRBJ2-3, with 9 bases that match TRBD2. V dropped 3 bases and J dropped 8; count of bases not matched to a gene: 10. Germline V lookup: CDR1 SGDLS, CDR2 YYNGEE. This CDR3 comprises 15 residues. CDR3 DNA: TGTGCCAGCAGCGGGGGGGGGACTAGCCTGCCTACGCAGTATTTT. Residues: CASSGGGTSLPTQYF.

The chain combines TRBV9 with TRBJ2-2, with 8 bases identical to TRBD1. The CDR3 has 19 residues. Germline V CDR1 and CDR2: SGDLS, YYNGEE. With V trimmed by 3 bases and J by 6 bases, 19 bases remained unmatched. The chain's CDR3 is CASSAHRPGQVSKAGELFF. As DNA, the CDR3 is TGTGCCAGCAGCGCGCACCGCCCGGGACAGGTCTCGAAGGCCGGGGAGCTGTTTTTT.

CDR3 protein: CASGGSPQGFGARNEKLFF. The CDR3 nucleotides are TGTGCTAGTGGTGGATCCCCACAGGGCTTCGGGGCCCGTAATGAAAAACTGTTTTTT. The chain has TRBV12-5 and TRBJ1-4, with D possibly TRBD1 on 6 matching bases. CDR3 length equals 19 residues. Trimming shortened V by 5 bases and J by 4 bases, and 26 bases separated the two germline ends. Germline V gives CDR1 LGHNT, CDR2 FRNRAP.

The V and J genes are TRBV6-1 and TRBJ1-5; no clear D gene. CDR3 size: 14 residues. Trimming stripped 7 bases from V and 5 bases from J, with 15 bases between. CDR1 and CDR2 from the germline V gene are MNHNS and SASEGT. The CDR3 reads CASTPLSRYQPQHF. The CDR3 nucleotides are TGTGCCAGCACCCCCCTGAGCAGGTATCAGCCCCAGCATTTT.

The chain combines TRBV5-1 with TRBJ1-6; no clear D. The CDR3 is 15 amino acids. Germline lookup yields CDR1 SGHRS and CDR2 YFSETQ. Trimming pared 7 bases from V and 0 bases from J, leaving 11 bases between. The CDR3 bases are TGCGCCAGCCGCGTTGACAACTCCTATAATTCACCCCTCCACTTT. This encodes CASRVDNSYNSPLHF.

Written as DNA, the CDR3 is TGTGCCAGCAGCTTATTCGCCTCGGCGGCGGAAGCTTTCTTT. Translating it yields CASSLFASAAEAFF. The chain uses TRBV7-8 and TRBJ1-1; D is undetermined. The CDR3 has 14 amino acids. Germline V gene data show CDR1 as SGHVS and CDR2 as FQNEAQ. V lost 2 bases, J lost 8 bases, and 15 bases lay in between. The entire variable domain, with the rest obtained from reference TRBV7-8 and TRBJ1-1, is as follows: GAGVSQSPRYKVAKRGQDVALRCDPISGHVSLFWYQQALGQGPEFLTYFQNEAQLDKSGLPSDRFFAERPEGSVSTLKIQRTQQEDSAVYLCASSLFASAAEAFFGQGTRLTVV.

This chain uses TRBV19 with TRBJ1-1; D uncertain. The CDR3 is made up of 14 amino acids. Germline V gives CDR1 LNHDA, CDR2 SQIVND (reference sequence). V was clipped by 5 bases and J by 2 bases, with 12 bases between them. The DNA of the CDR3 is TGTGCCAGTAGTCAGCCGGGGAGAAACACTGAAGCTTTCTTT. Translated: CASSQPGRNTEAFF.

The chain carries TRBV18 and TRBJ2-2, with 10 nucleotides matching TRBD1. V shed 1 base and J 5 bases; nucleotides not matched to a gene: 1. This CDR3 is built from 15 residues. Germline-derived CDR1 and CDR2 are KGHSH and LQKENI. DNA of the CDR3: TGTGCCAGCTCACCACTGGACAGGGGGACCGGGGAGCTGTTTTTT. Protein product: CASSPLDRGTGELFF.

The genes are TRBV7-6 and TRBJ2-2; no firm D call. CDR1 and CDR2 from the germline V gene are SGHVS and FNYEAQ. V was trimmed by 0 bases and J by 4 bases, leaving 12 bases between them. The CDR3 runs 16 residues. The CDR3 reads CASSLAVGRTTGELFF. CDR3 nucleotide sequence: TGTGCCAGCAGCTTAGCCGTGGGCAGAACCACCGGGGAGCTGTTTTTT.

The chain carries TRBV5-1 and TRBJ2-7; 11 bases match TRBD1. J gave up 2 bases and V 4 bases, and 8 bases lay outside the gene matches. The germline CDR1 and CDR2 sequences are SGHRS and YFSETQ. The CDR3 totals 16 residues. CDR3: CASSLLPGQGAYEQYF. The CDR3 DNA reads TGCGCCAGCAGCCTCCTCCCGGGACAGGGGGCCTACGAGCAGTACTTC.

This clone was detected a few times. The sample contains more than one DNA sequence encoding this CDR3. The gene calls are TRBV18 and TRBJ2-7; D is unresolved. The CDR3 is 11 amino acids. The V gene lost 2 bases and the J gene lost 3 bases, with 2 bases spanning the gap. Germline V gene sequence: CDR1 KGHSH, CDR2 LQKENI. CDR3 in amino acids: CASSPGYEQYF. In nucleotides, the CDR3 is TGTGCCAGCTCACCAGGCTACGAGCAGTACTTC.